This T cell receptor (beta chain) was sequenced in a study of cytomegalovirus exposure and HLA in healthy donors. Use of 60 Vbeta and 13 Jbeta primers characterized the PCR. Libraries were prepared by immunoSEQ multiplex PCR; TCRdb keeps only in-frame clonotypes and omits some of them. The profile shows 160,000 or so clones, 65% to 85% of them singletons. Study outcomes and limitations: A later analysis reported that several of the most significant clusters appeared to be linked to common viral pathogens, among them Epstein-Barr virus.

This clone was seen just once. Its specificity is unknown. V dropped 4 bases and J dropped 6; count of bases not matched to a gene: 4. The CDR3 has 14 residues. Germline CDR1 is LGHNA and CDR2 is YNFKEQ. Sequencing was performed on PBMCs. This TCR was sampled from a man in his fifties or sixties in good health and CMV-seronegative. The V gene is TRBV4-2, the J gene TRBJ2-4; TRBD1 aligns across 9 bases. The DNA for the CDR3 is TGTGCCAGCAGCCCCCGGGACAGGGTAAACATTCAGTACTTC. Translation: CASSPRDRVNIQYF.